This T cell receptor (beta chain) was identified in a study of blood T cell repertoires in COVID-19. About the research overall: Both acute and convalescent COVID-19 samples were obtained from the United States, Italy and Spain. In each case, the material was cDNA or gDNA derived from T cells, B-cell-depleted T cells, or PBMCs.

Original data processing: By means of reference gene primer amplification, nucleated cell counts were estimated. Some clones are missing from TCRdb's copy, which holds only in-frame ones; the method was immunoSEQ multiplex PCR. That table is the source of V, J and clone size, and D and trimming were worked out from the DNA. The sample carries around 260,000 clones, about 88% recorded once. The receptor was isolated from a man between 18 and 35 years old with active or convalescent COVID-19. What was sequenced was peripheral blood.

CDR3: CASSLMWQGMPNEKLFF. The CDR3, as DNA: TGCGCCAGCAGCTTGATGTGGCAGGGGATGCCTAATGAAAAACTGTTTTTT. The J gene is TRBJ1-4, the V gene TRBV5-1; maybe TRBD1 (6 bases). Germline V gives CDR1 SGHRS, CDR2 YFSETQ. The CDR3 is 17 amino acids. The V gene lost 1 base and the J gene lost 3 bases, with 16 bases spanning the gap.